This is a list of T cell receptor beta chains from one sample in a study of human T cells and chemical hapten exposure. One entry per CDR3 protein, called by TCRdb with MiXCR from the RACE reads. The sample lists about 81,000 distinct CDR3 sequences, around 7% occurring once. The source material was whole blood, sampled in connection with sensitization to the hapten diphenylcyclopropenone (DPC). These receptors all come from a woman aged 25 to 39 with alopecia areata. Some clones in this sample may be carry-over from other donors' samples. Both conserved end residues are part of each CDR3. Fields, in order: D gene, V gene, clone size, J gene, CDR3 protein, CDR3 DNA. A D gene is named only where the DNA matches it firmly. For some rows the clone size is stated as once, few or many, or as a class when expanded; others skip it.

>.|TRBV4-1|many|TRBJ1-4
CASSQVTGLLKELFF
TGCGCCAGCAGCCAAGTGACAGGCTTACTGAAAGAACTGTTTTTT
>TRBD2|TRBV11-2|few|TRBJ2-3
CASSLITSGGNTQYF
TGTGCCAGCAGCTTGATTACTAGCGGGGGAAATACGCAGTATTTT
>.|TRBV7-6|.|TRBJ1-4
CASSLSRAREKLFF
TGTGCCAGCAGCTTATCCAGGGCTCGTGAAAAACTGTTTTTT
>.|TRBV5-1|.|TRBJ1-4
CASSLDSFNEKLFF
TGCGCCAGCAGCTTGGACAGCTTTAATGAAAAACTGTTTTTT
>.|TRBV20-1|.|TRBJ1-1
CSARGPTEAFF
TGCAGTGCTAGAGGTCCCACCGAAGCTTTCTTT
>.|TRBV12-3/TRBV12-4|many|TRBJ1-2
CASSTQGGLYGYTF
TGTGCCAGCAGCACACAGGGAGGCCTCTATGGCTACACCTTC
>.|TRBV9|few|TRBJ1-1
CASGRGSKEAFF
TGTGCCTCCGGCCGGGGGTCGAAAGAAGCTTTCTTT
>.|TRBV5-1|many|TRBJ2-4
CASSPSTGNIQYF
TGCGCCAGCAGCCCCTCAACAGGAAACATTCAGTACTTC
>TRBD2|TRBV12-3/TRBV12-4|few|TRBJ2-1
CASSLDASGGAGEQFF
TGTGCCAGCAGTTTAGACGCTAGCGGGGGGGCGGGGGAGCAGTTCTTC
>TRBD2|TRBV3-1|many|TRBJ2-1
CASSHHPRGDNEQFF
TGTGCCAGCAGCCATCACCCACGGGGGGATAATGAGCAGTTCTTC
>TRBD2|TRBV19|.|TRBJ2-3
CASSPGTSGGNTQYF
TGTGCCAGTAGTCCCGGGACTAGCGGGGGAAATACGCAGTATTTT
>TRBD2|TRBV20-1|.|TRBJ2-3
CSARTSGGTDTQYF
TGCAGTGCCCGGACTAGCGGGGGGACAGATACGCAGTATTTT
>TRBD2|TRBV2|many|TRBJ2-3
CASSIAGAGTDTQYF
TGTGCCAGCAGTATAGCGGGGGCGGGGACAGATACGCAGTATTTT
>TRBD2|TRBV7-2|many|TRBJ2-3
CASSSTSGVSTQYF
TGTGCCAGCAGCTCCACTAGCGGGGTTTCTACGCAGTATTTT
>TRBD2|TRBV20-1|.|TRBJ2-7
CSARGLAGPTYEQYF
TGCAGTGCTAGAGGACTAGCGGGCCCGACCTACGAGCAGTACTTC
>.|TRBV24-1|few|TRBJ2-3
CATSDSKGSDTQYF
TGTGCCACCAGTGATTCAAAGGGGAGCGATACGCAGTATTTT
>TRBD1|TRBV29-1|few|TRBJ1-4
CSVVSGDRDATNEKLFF
TGCAGCGTTGTGTCCGGGGACAGAGATGCAACTAATGAAAAACTGTTTTTT
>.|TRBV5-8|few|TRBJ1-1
CASRYPLMMNTEAFF
TGTGCCAGCAGGTATCCCCTCATGATGAACACTGAAGCTTTCTTT
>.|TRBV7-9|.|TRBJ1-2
CASSFDSQYGYTF
TGTGCCAGCAGCTTTGACAGTCAGTATGGCTACACCTTC
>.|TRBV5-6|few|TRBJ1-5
CASSSGYVGQPQHF
TGTGCCAGCAGTTCGGGGTATGTGGGCCAGCCCCAGCATTTT
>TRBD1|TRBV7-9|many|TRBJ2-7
CASSPTLRGRNEQYF
TGTGCCAGCAGCCCTACTCTAAGGGGGCGCAACGAGCAGTACTTC
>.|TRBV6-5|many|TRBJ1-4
CASSFAGGREEKLFF
TGTGCCAGCAGTTTCGCAGGAGGAAGGGAAGAAAAACTGTTTTTT
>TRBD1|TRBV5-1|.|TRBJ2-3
CASSSTGSTDTQYF
TGCGCCAGCAGCTCGACAGGGAGCACAGATACGCAGTATTTT
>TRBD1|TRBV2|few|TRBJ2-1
CASIEDRDYNEQFF
TGTGCCAGCATTGAGGACAGGGATTACAATGAGCAGTTCTTC
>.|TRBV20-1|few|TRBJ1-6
CSARVQAQSPLHF
TGCAGTGCTAGAGTACAGGCTCAGTCACCCCTCCACTTT
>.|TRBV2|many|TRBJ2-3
CASSEGTDTQYF
TGTGCCAGCAGTGAAGGCACAGATACGCAGTATTTT